The present entry profiles one TCR beta chain with its context. The antigen is not known. The data were produced by immunoSEQ multiplex PCR, yet TCRdb's version contains in-frame clones alone and is incomplete. The sample includes approximately 80,000 clones, approximately 91% of them seen just once. This entry belongs to a study of PD-1 blockade in classical Hodgkin lymphoma. Whole-study results and caveats: No one has yet defined what causes the repertoire differences, which may be disease activity or prior therapy.

Each patient's relapse followed autologous stem cell transplantation, and brentuximab vedotin exposure varied. The V gene end was trimmed by 2 bases and the J gene end by 5 bases; junction bases not matched to a gene: 3. Germline CDR1 reads SGHRS; CDR2 reads YFSETQ. The CDR3 length is 13 residues. The origin of this receptor is a human donor with classical Hodgkin lymphoma. V is TRBV5-1 and J is TRBJ2-5; 7 nucleotides align to TRBD2. This specimen was peripheral blood mononuclear cells (PBMCs), taken at baseline. CDR3 nucleotides: TGCGCCAGCAGCTTTGGGAGGGCGGAGACCCAGTACTTC. Its protein product is CASSFGRAETQYF. The full variable domain, completed using reference TRBV5-1 and TRBJ2-5, is KAGVTQTPRYLIKTRGQQVTLSCSPISGHRSVSWYQQTPGQGLQFLFEYFSETQRNKGNFPGRFSGRQFSNSRSEMNVSTLELGDSALYLCASSFGRAETQYFGPGTRLLVL.